One and the same sample provided the 23 T cell receptor beta chains below, sequenced in a study of OX40 agonist ivuxolimab in advanced cancers. Produced via immunoSEQ multiplex PCR; TCRdb's table is partial and in-frame only. This sample carries 77,000 or so clones, approximately 84% of them seen once, and the ten largest clones take around 5%. Source: CD4+ or CD8+ T cells sorted from blood, taken in a trial of the OX40 agonist ivuxolimab. The source is an adult with an advanced solid tumor such as melanoma, head and neck, liver or kidney cancer.

This rearrangement joins TRBV7-2 to TRBJ2-7; the match to TRBD2 covers 9 bases. V gave up 5 bases and J gave up 3 bases; unmatched junction bases: 11. Germline assignment: CDR1 SGHTA and CDR2 FQGNSA. The CDR3 has 16 amino acids. This chain's CDR3 is CASSRTPGLAHYEQYF. Here the CDR3 DNA reads TGTGCCAGCAGCCGCACACCGGGACTAGCACACTACGAGCAGTACTTC.

V usage is TRBV4-1 and J usage is TRBJ1-3; no firm D call. Trimming took 4 bases from V and 0 from J, leaving 13 bases between them. Germline CDR1 reads MGHRA; CDR2 reads YSYEKL. The CDR3 totals 16 residues. CDR3 DNA: TGCGCCAGCAGCCGTCCCGGGCAGGTCTCTGGAAACACCATATATTTT. Translating gives CASSRPGQVSGNTIYF.

The genes are TRBV29-1 and TRBJ1-3; D gene uncertain. Germline V gene data show CDR1 as SQVTM and CDR2 as ANQGSEA. This CDR3 comprises 13 residues. Trimming took off 1 base at V and 0 bases at J, with 4 bases between the two ends. The CDR3 reads CSVEGFSGNTIYF. CDR3 DNA: TGCAGCGTTGAAGGATTCTCTGGAAACACCATATATTTT.

J is TRBJ2-7 and V is TRBV7-9, with a weak D call TRBD2 (5 bases). Trimming removed 6 bases at V and 2 bases at J, with 17 bases between. CDR1 and CDR2 (germline): SEHNR, FQNEAQ (reference sequence). CDR3 size: 15 residues. The CDR3 region has the DNA TGTGCCAGCAGGCGGCAGTGGGGAGCACCCTACGAGCAGTACTTC. The encoded protein is CASRRQWGAPYEQYF.

The chain employs TRBV15 and TRBJ1-1; no clear D. Trimming removed 3 bases from V and 2 bases from J, with 19 bases in between. Per germline, CDR1 LNHNV and CDR2 YYDKDF (reference sequence). There are 17 residues in the CDR3. The CDR3 DNA reads as TGTGCCACCAGCAGGGATCCGCACCTGTATCAAAACACTGAAGCTTTCTTT. It specifies CATSRDPHLYQNTEAFF.

V usage is TRBV5-1 and J usage is TRBJ1-2, with TRBD1 identical over 8 bases. Germline trimming cut 4 bases from V and 7 bases from J; bases unmatched to any gene: 15. The CDR3 sequence is 16 residues long. The germline V gene encodes CDR1 SGHRS and CDR2 YFSETQ. The CDR3: CASSPGQGRLWGGYTF. The CDR3 bases are TGCGCCAGCAGCCCCGGACAGGGTAGACTTTGGGGTGGCTACACCTTC.

J is TRBJ2-2 and V is TRBV7-3; no firm D call. The CDR3 spans 14 residues. Trimming left V 0 bases short and J 6 bases short, with 8 bases between. The germline V gene encodes CDR1 SGHTA and CDR2 FQGTGA. The CDR3 nucleotides read TGTGCCAGCAGCTTAACAGGGAAGCCCGGGGAGCTGTTTTTT. Translating it yields CASSLTGKPGELFF.

The rearrangement joins TRBV4-1 to TRBJ1-4; 10 nucleotides line up with TRBD1. The CDR3 is made up of 17 amino acids. V shed 5 bases and J 3 bases; nucleotides not matched to a gene: 9. In germline, CDR1 is MGHRA, CDR2 YSYEKL. CDR3 bases: TGCGCCAGCAGCGGACGGGACAGGGGTGGGTCTAATGAAAAACTGTTTTTT. It specifies CASSGRDRGGSNEKLFF.

This chain joins TRBV7-9 and TRBJ1-2, with 12 nucleotides matching TRBD1. V trimming: 3 bases; J trimming: 5 bases; junction bases outside the gene matches: 4. The CDR3 consists of 15 residues. Germline CDR1 SEHNR, CDR2 FQNEAQ (reference sequence). The CDR3 nucleotides read TGTGCCAGCAGCTTTCAGGGACAGGGGGCTTATGGCTACACCTTC. Translating it yields CASSFQGQGAYGYTF.

Only one count was recorded for this clone. V and J are TRBV6-6 and TRBJ1-3; 7 bases line up with TRBD1. The V gene end was trimmed by 5 bases and the J gene end by 4 bases; junction bases not matched to a gene: 8. CDR3 length: 15 amino acids. The germline CDR1 and CDR2 sequences are MNHNY and SVGAGI (reference sequence). This CDR3 is CASSQGTGEGNTIYF. DNA for the CDR3: TGTGCCAGCAGTCAGGGAACAGGGGAGGGAAACACCATATATTTT.

The V and J genes are TRBV29-1 and TRBJ2-3, with 13 nucleotides matching TRBD2. Losses at the gene ends were 5 bases for V and 10 bases for J; bases not matched to a gene: 9. In germline, CDR1 is SQVTM, CDR2 ANQGSEA. The CDR3 contains 14 residues. CDR3 protein: CSVSTSGGSLPQYF. The CDR3 DNA reads TGCAGCGTTTCGACTAGCGGGGGGTCCCTACCGCAGTATTTT.

This sequence joins TRBV9 and TRBJ1-4, with D tentatively TRBD1 (5 bases). The CDR3 is 14 amino acids. The V end lost 0 bases, the J end lost 8 bases, and 11 bases lay between the germline ends. Germline-derived CDR1 and CDR2 are SGDLS and YYNGEE. The CDR3 loop is CASSVAAGREKLFF. The CDR3 region has the DNA TGTGCCAGCAGCGTAGCGGCAGGGAGGGAAAAACTGTTTTTT.

The chain joins TRBV6-6 to TRBJ2-1; 7 nucleotides line up with TRBD1. There are 14 residues in the CDR3. From germline, CDR1 is MNHNY and CDR2 SVGAGI (reference sequence). V dropped 11 bases and J dropped 5; count of bases not matched to a gene: 12. The DNA of the CDR3 is TGTGCCTCGTGTTCCAGGGGGAGTGACAATGAGCAGTTCTTC. It encodes CASCSRGSDNEQFF.

The chain combines TRBV5-4 with TRBJ1-2, with D possibly being TRBD1 (5 bases). Germline V gene lookup returns CDR1 SGHNT and CDR2 YYREEE (reference sequence). The CDR3 loop spans 13 amino acids. Trimming pared 5 bases from V and 4 bases from J, leaving 12 bases between. In nucleotides, the CDR3 is TGTGCCAGCAGGCCATCGGGGGTCTATGGCTACACCTTC. The encoded protein is CASRPSGVYGYTF.

CDR3 region: CASSPSYGTNNNEQFF. For the CDR3, the DNA is TGCGCCAGCAGCCCATCCTACGGGACGAACAACAATGAGCAGTTCTTC. The J gene is TRBJ2-1, the V gene TRBV4-3; perhaps D is TRBD1 or TRBD2 (5 bases each). V was shortened by 4 bases and J by 5 bases, with 18 bases between the two germline ends. The germline CDR1 and CDR2 sequences are LGHNA and YSLEER. The CDR3 spans 16 residues.

V usage is TRBV6-4 and J usage is TRBJ2-1; 9 nucleotides line up with TRBD2. This CDR3 comprises 15 residues. CDR1 is MRHNA, CDR2 SNTAGT, per germline. With V trimmed by 3 bases and J by 6 bases, 6 bases remained unmatched. CDR3 loop: CASSERTSGSNEQFF. CDR3 DNA: TGTGCCAGCAGTGAGAGAACTAGCGGGTCCAATGAGCAGTTCTTC.

J is TRBJ1-2 and V is TRBV5-4, with D possibly TRBD1 on 6 matching bases. Germline V lookup: CDR1 SGHNT, CDR2 YYREEE (reference sequence). This CDR3 comprises 14 residues. Trimming removed 4 bases from V and 2 bases from J, with 12 bases in between. This chain's CDR3 is CASSPGQSNYGYTF. Here the CDR3 DNA reads TGTGCCAGCAGCCCCGGACAGTCCAACTATGGCTACACCTTC.

The rearrangement uses TRBV11-3 and TRBJ2-7; D might be TRBD1 (6 bases). V shed 6 bases and J shed 7 bases, with 19 bases lying between them. Germline V gives CDR1 SGHNT, CDR2 YENEEA. This CDR3 comprises 14 residues. In nucleotides, the CDR3 is TGTGCCAGCAGTGGGTTGGGGGCTCTCGGGGAGCAGTACTTC. Translating gives CASSGLGALGEQYF. Full variable domain (rest looked up from reference TRBV11-3 and TRBJ2-7): EAGVVQSPRYKIIEKKQPVAFWCNPISGHNTLYWYLQNLGQGPELLIRYENEEAVDDSQLPKDRFSAERLKGVDSTLKIQPAELGDSAVYLCASSGLGALGEQYFGPGTRLTVT.

This clone has more than one count but fewer than ten. The chain uses TRBV7-2 and TRBJ2-2; D gene uncertain. The germline V gene has CDR1 SGHTA and CDR2 FQGNSA. The CDR3 covers 15 residues. Trimming shortened V by 4 bases and J by 4 bases, and 13 bases separated the two germline ends. The CDR3 loop reads CASSSDPAGTGELFF. The CDR3 DNA follows: TGTGCCAGCAGCTCCGATCCCGCAGGCACCGGGGAGCTGTTTTTT. The full variable domain, completed using reference TRBV7-2 and TRBJ2-2, is GAGVSQSPSNKVTEKGKDVELRCDPISGHTALYWYRQSLGQGLEFLIYFQGNSAPDKSGLPSDRFSAERTGGSVSTLTIQRTQQEDSAVYLCASSSDPAGTGELFFGEGSRLTVL.

This chain links TRBV7-9 with TRBJ2-3, with D perhaps TRBD1 or TRBD2 (5 bases each). Trimming cost V 5 bases and J 4 bases, with 13 bases left between them. The CDR3 sequence is 14 residues long. Per germline, CDR1 SEHNR and CDR2 FQNEAQ (reference sequence). The CDR3: CASSPLRDADTQYF. The CDR3 nucleotides read TGTGCCAGCAGCCCGCTACGGGACGCAGATACGCAGTATTTT.

The chain uses TRBV5-1 and TRBJ2-3; the match to TRBD1 covers 10 bases. The germline V gene has CDR1 SGHRS and CDR2 YFSETQ. V gave up 4 bases and J gave up 3 bases; unmatched junction bases: 5. The CDR3 extends over 15 amino acids. CDR3 nucleotides: TGCGCCAGCAGCGGGACAGGGGCCCCAACAGATACGCAGTATTTT. Residues: CASSGTGAPTDTQYF.

The J gene is TRBJ2-1, the V gene TRBV27; either TRBD1 or TRBD2 may supply D (5 bases each). Germline values: CDR1 MNHEY, CDR2 SMNVEV (reference sequence). Between the trimmed V and J ends, which lost 7 bases and 7 bases, there was a span of 14 bases. The CDR3 runs to 13 residues. The CDR3 spells CASTSRWGNEQFF. CDR3 coding DNA: TGTGCCAGCACCTCCAGGTGGGGGAATGAGCAGTTCTTC.

The chain carries TRBV9 and TRBJ2-2, with D tentatively TRBD1 (7 bases). Germline CDR1 SGDLS, CDR2 YYNGEE. This CDR3 has 16 amino acids. The ends were cut back, 0 bases at V and 5 bases at J, with 14 bases in the middle. CDR3 sequence reads: CASSVAGQGGTGELFF. In nucleotides, the CDR3 is TGTGCCAGCAGCGTAGCTGGGCAGGGGGGTACCGGGGAGCTGTTTTTT.